The 7 T cell receptor beta chains below all came from one sample that was sequenced in a study of human T cells and chemical hapten exposure. The time point was: pre-sensitization, week 0. Treatment given: therapeutic diphenylcyclopropenone sensitization with weekly scalp DPC. One entry per CDR3 protein, called by TCRdb with MiXCR from the RACE reads. The sample includes 250,000 or so distinct CDR3 sequences, 7.7% of them seen just once. The sequencing here drew on whole blood, taken in connection with sensitization to the hapten diphenylcyclopropenone (DPC). The source of these receptors is a man between 18 and 35 years old with alopecia areata. Some clones in this sample may be carry-over from other donors' samples.

V usage is TRBV20-1 and J usage is TRBJ2-2; no definite D call. CDR1 and CDR2 (germline): DFQATT, SNEGSKA (reference sequence). V was shortened by 5 bases and J by 1 base, with 11 bases between the two germline ends. The CDR3 has 14 residues. CDR3 sequence reads: CSARGGKNTGELFF. In nucleotides, the CDR3 is TGCAGTGCTCGCGGCGGTAAGAACACCGGGGAGCTGTTTTTT.

This clonotype was observed many times. The chain links TRBV7-6 to TRBJ1-5; D is uncertain. CDR3 length: 14 amino acids. Germline CDR1 SGHVS, CDR2 FNYEAQ. The V and J ends lost 1 base and 6 bases respectively, with 10 bases between them. CDR3 sequence: CASSLVPGPQPQHF. The DNA of the CDR3 is TGTGCCAGCAGCTTAGTCCCGGGCCCTCAGCCCCAGCATTTT.

This clonotype was observed a handful of times. Written as DNA, the CDR3 is TGTGCCAGCAGCCCAGGACAGGGTTTCGGCTATGGCTACACCTTC. Encoded protein: CASSPGQGFGYGYTF. The V and J genes are TRBV5-6 and TRBJ1-2; 8 positions agree with TRBD1. This CDR3 has 15 amino acids. V shed 4 bases, J shed 4 bases, and the junction held 9 bases outside the gene matches. Germline V gene data show CDR1 as SGHDT and CDR2 as YYEEEE.

This clonotype was seen many times. CDR3: CASSVGQGSTDTQYF. The CDR3 DNA is TGTGCCAGCAGCGTAGGACAGGGAAGCACAGATACGCAGTATTTT. The chain couples TRBV9 to TRBJ2-3; 7 bases align to TRBD1. CDR1 is SGDLS, CDR2 YYNGEE, per germline. V was clipped by 0 bases and J by 0 bases; unmatched bases: 1. This CDR3 comprises 15 residues.

The chain has TRBV28 and TRBJ2-1, with 9 bases that match TRBD1. This CDR3 spans 15 amino acids. J lost 6 bases, V lost 5 bases, and 8 bases had no gene match. Germline assignment: CDR1 MDHEN and CDR2 SYDVKM. In nucleotides, the CDR3 is TGTGCCAGCAGTACACCGGGACAGGGAGGCAATGAGCAGTTCTTC. Amino acid sequence: CASSTPGQGGNEQFF.

J is TRBJ2-7 and V is TRBV7-9; D is uncertain. This CDR3 contains 14 residues. Between the trimmed V and J ends, which lost 5 bases and 3 bases, there was a span of 14 bases. Germline CDR1 reads SEHNR; CDR2 reads FQNEAQ (reference sequence). This chain's CDR3 is CASSRPANLYEQYF. The CDR3 coding sequence is TGTGCCAGCAGCCGCCCGGCCAACCTCTACGAGCAGTACTTC. Together with reference TRBV7-9 and TRBJ2-7, the CDR3 gives the full variable domain: DTGVSQNPRHKITKRGQNVTFRCDPISEHNRLYWYRQTLGQGPEFLTYFQNEAQLEKSRLLSDRFSAERPKGSFSTLEIQRTEQGDSAMYLCASSRPANLYEQYFGPGTRLTVT.

V gene TRBV5-6 combines with J gene TRBJ2-1; TRBD2 matches 13 bases. Germline assignment: CDR1 SGHDT and CDR2 YYEEEE. This CDR3 is 20 amino acids long. V lost 4 bases, J lost 10 bases, and 23 bases stayed unmatched. CDR3 coding DNA: TGTGCCAGCAGCACTGGGACTAGCGGGGTCCCCTACAGTCAGAGTAGAGAGCAGTTCTTC. Residues: CASSTGTSGVPYSQSREQFF.